These T cell receptor beta chains were read from a single sample in a study of shared clonotypes between healthy human individuals. Sequenced by immunoSEQ multiplex PCR; TCRdb stores in-frame clones only, minus some. The sample yields approximately 2,000,000 clones, about nine tenths seen once. Material: naive CD4+ T cells from PBMCs. All receptors derive from a man aged 18-30 years in good health. Some clones in this sample may be carry-over from other donors' samples. The CDR3 runs from the conserved cysteine through the conserved F or W. The order of the fields is V gene, D gene, clone size, CDR3 protein. A D gene is named only where the DNA matches it firmly. Clone size is stated in some rows and not others, as once, few, many or a class when expanded.

V gene: TRBV29-1; D gene: TRBD2; clone size: NA; CDR3 protein: CSVVGGGFPNEQFF
V gene: TRBV28; D gene: TRBD1; clone size: NA; CDR3 protein: CASSSPGQGRDEQYF
V gene: TRBV9; D gene: NA; clone size: NA; CDR3 protein: CASRGADTGELFF
V gene: TRBV4-1; D gene: NA; clone size: few; CDR3 protein: CASSGAGVWSGYTF
V gene: TRBV7-2; D gene: NA; clone size: NA; CDR3 protein: CASSLGGDSGEQFF
V gene: TRBV5-3; D gene: NA; clone size: NA; CDR3 protein: CARSLRLGETQYF
V gene: TRBV7-9; D gene: TRBD2; clone size: NA; CDR3 protein: CASSLWAGGPADTQYF
V gene: TRBV5-1; D gene: TRBD1; clone size: NA; CDR3 protein: CASSLVGQIYNEQFF
V gene: TRBV5-1; D gene: TRBD1; clone size: NA; CDR3 protein: CASSTETGGPETQYF
V gene: TRBV2; D gene: TRBD2; clone size: NA; CDR3 protein: CATTGLAGADDTQYF
V gene: TRBV5-1; D gene: TRBD1; clone size: few; CDR3 protein: CASSVGTDEQYF
V gene: TRBV5-1; D gene: NA; clone size: NA; CDR3 protein: CASGPAGSTDTQYF
V gene: TRBV7-2; D gene: NA; clone size: NA; CDR3 protein: CASSFTRDLYNEQFF
V gene: TRBV19; D gene: TRBD1; clone size: NA; CDR3 protein: CASSMGGGFTEAFF
V gene: TRBV28; D gene: TRBD2; clone size: NA; CDR3 protein: CASTAGTTRTLQETQYF
V gene: TRBV18; D gene: TRBD2; clone size: NA; CDR3 protein: CASSPPAGGISTDTQYF
V gene: TRBV9; D gene: TRBD2; clone size: NA; CDR3 protein: CASSASGSGPDTQYF
V gene: TRBV4-1; D gene: NA; clone size: NA; CDR3 protein: CASSHPAGDSYEQYF
V gene: TRBV27; D gene: NA; clone size: NA; CDR3 protein: CASSLSENSYEQYF
V gene: TRBV19; D gene: TRBD1; clone size: NA; CDR3 protein: CASSTGTGIYEQYF
V gene: TRBV5-8; D gene: NA; clone size: NA; CDR3 protein: CASQGPEVYHEQYF
V gene: TRBV5-8; D gene: TRBD2; clone size: NA; CDR3 protein: CASSLPRTSSDEQYF
V gene: TRBV6-5; D gene: NA; clone size: NA; CDR3 protein: CASSPGTANNSPLHF
V gene: TRBV4-1; D gene: TRBD1; clone size: NA; CDR3 protein: CASSQGRIQWTGTAKNIQYF
V gene: TRBV28; D gene: TRBD1; clone size: few; CDR3 protein: CASSLSGGGQPQHF
V gene: TRBV2; D gene: TRBD1; clone size: NA; CDR3 protein: CASSAQGASGANVLTF
V gene: TRBV27; D gene: NA; clone size: once; CDR3 protein: CASRKLDSRVGTF
V gene: TRBV7-3; D gene: NA; clone size: NA; CDR3 protein: CASSFRTGITNTGELFF
V gene: TRBV30; D gene: NA; clone size: few; CDR3 protein: CAWSTESVNSNQPQHF
V gene: TRBV5-8; D gene: TRBD1; clone size: NA; CDR3 protein: CASSLFIGTGASPLHF
V gene: TRBV21-1; D gene: NA; clone size: few; CDR3 protein: CASSPSNQPQHF
V gene: TRBV30; D gene: TRBD1; clone size: NA; CDR3 protein: CAWSSAPGTGQNYNEQFF
V gene: TRBV11-3; D gene: NA; clone size: NA; CDR3 protein: CASSGDPWGEQYF
V gene: TRBV6-5; D gene: NA; clone size: NA; CDR3 protein: CASREGPGGTEAFF
V gene: TRBV27; D gene: NA; clone size: NA; CDR3 protein: CASSSPTRLKSSYNEQFF
V gene: TRBV9; D gene: NA; clone size: NA; CDR3 protein: CASSLRAPTEGGELFF
V gene: TRBV9; D gene: TRBD2; clone size: NA; CDR3 protein: CASSQGRTGGGWNEQFF
V gene: TRBV28; D gene: TRBD2; clone size: NA; CDR3 protein: CASSPGLAGPGNEQYF
V gene: TRBV2; D gene: NA; clone size: NA; CDR3 protein: CASSGQSLNYGYTF
V gene: TRBV5-1; D gene: NA; clone size: NA; CDR3 protein: CASSPEAVYNEQFF
V gene: TRBV7-6; D gene: TRBD1; clone size: NA; CDR3 protein: CASSLGQGSYGYTF
V gene: TRBV4-1; D gene: NA; clone size: NA; CDR3 protein: CASRVSLTDPYEQYF
V gene: TRBV9; D gene: NA; clone size: NA; CDR3 protein: CASSVTGTPTAQYF
V gene: TRBV9; D gene: TRBD2; clone size: NA; CDR3 protein: CASSPPGLAADTQYF
V gene: TRBV7-3; D gene: TRBD2; clone size: NA; CDR3 protein: CASSSTTSGPDTQYF
V gene: TRBV7-6; D gene: NA; clone size: NA; CDR3 protein: CASSSPARGSETQYF